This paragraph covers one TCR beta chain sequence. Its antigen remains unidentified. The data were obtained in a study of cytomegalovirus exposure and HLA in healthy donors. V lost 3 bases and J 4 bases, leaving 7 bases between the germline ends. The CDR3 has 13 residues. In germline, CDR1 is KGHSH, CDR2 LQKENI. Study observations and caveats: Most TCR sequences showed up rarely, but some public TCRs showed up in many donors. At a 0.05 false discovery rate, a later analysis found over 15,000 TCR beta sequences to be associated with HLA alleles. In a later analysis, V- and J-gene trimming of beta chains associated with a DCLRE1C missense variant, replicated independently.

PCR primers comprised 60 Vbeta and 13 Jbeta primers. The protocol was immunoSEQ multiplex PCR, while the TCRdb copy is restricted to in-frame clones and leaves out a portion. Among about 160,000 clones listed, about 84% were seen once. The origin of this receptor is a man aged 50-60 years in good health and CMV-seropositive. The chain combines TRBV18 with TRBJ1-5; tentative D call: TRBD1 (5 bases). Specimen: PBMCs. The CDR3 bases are TGTGCCAGCTCACCGGGGGGAAATCAGCCCCAGCATTTT. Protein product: CASSPGGNQPQHF.